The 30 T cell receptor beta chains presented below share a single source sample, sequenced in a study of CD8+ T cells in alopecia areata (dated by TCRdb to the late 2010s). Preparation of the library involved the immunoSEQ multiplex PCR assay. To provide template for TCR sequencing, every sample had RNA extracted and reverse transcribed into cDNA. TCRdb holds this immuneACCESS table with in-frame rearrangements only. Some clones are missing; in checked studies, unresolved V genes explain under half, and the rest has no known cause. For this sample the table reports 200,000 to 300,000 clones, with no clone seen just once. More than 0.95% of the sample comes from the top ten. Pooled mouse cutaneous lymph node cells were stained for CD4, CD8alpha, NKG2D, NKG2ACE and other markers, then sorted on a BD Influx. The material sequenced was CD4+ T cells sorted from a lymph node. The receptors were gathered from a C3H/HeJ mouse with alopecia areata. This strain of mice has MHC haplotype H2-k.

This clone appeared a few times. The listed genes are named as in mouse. The part of the CDR3 DNA that was read is TGTGCCAGCAGCCTTGGGGACAACTAT. It yields the protein CASSLGDNY. The whole CDR3 protein reads CASSLGDNYEQYF. V usage is TRBV5 and J usage is TRBJ2-7; perhaps TRBD1 as D (6 bases). The sequence runs out 4 residues before the end of the CDR3; the remainder is reconstructed from the germline J gene. Germline values: CDR1 LGHNA, CDR2 YNLKQL (reference sequence). CDR3 length equals 13 residues. V lost 4 bases and J 3 bases, leaving 10 bases between the germline ends.

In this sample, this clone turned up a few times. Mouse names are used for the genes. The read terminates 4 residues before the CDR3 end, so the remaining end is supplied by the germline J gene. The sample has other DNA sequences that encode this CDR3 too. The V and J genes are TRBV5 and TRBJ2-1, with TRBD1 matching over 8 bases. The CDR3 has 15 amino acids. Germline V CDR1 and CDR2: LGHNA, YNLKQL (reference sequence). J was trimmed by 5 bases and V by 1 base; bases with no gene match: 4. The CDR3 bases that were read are TGTGCCAGCAGCCAAGGACAGGGGCTGGATGCT. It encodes CASSQGQGLDA. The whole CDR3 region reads CASSQGQGLDAEQFF.

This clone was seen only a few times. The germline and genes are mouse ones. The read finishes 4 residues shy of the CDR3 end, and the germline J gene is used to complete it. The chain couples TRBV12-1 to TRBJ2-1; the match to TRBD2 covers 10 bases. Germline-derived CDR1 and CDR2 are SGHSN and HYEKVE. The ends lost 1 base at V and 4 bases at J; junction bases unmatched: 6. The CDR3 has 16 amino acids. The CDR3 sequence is CASSLTPTGGYAEQFF. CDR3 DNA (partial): TGTGCCAGCTCTCTTACCCCGACTGGGGGGTATGCT.

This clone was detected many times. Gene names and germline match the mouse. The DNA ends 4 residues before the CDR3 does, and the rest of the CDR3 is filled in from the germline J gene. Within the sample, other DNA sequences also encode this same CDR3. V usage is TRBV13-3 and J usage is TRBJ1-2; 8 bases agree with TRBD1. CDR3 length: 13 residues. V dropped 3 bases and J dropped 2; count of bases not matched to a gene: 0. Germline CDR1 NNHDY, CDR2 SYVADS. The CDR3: CASSGTGNSDYTF. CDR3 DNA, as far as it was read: TGTGCCAGCAGTGGGACAGGGAACTCC.

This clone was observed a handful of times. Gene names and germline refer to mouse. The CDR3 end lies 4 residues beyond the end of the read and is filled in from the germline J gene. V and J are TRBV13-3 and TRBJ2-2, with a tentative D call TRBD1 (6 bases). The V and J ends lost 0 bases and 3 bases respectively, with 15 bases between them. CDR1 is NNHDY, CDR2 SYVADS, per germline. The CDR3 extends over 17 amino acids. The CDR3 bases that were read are TGTGCCAGCAGTGATGCATCAGGGGCCAGGGACACCGGG. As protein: CASSDASGARDTG. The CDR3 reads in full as CASSDASGARDTGQLYF.

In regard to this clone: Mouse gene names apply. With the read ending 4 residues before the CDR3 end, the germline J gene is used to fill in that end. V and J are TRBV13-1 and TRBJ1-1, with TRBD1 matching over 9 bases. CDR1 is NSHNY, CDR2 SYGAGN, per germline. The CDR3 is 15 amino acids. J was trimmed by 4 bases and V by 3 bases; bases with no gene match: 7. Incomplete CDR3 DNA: TGTGCCAGCAGTGGGGGACAGGGAAGGGGCACA. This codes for CASSGGQGRGT. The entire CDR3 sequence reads CASSGGQGRGTEVFF.

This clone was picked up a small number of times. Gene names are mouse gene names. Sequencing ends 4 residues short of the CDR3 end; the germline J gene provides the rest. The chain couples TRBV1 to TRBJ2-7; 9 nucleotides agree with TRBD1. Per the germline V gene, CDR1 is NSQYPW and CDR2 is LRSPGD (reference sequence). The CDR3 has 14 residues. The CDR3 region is CTCSAGDRDDEQYF. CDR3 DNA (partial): TGCACCTGCAGTGCAGGGGACAGGGATGAT. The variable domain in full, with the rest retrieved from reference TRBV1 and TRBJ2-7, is VTLLEQNPRWRLVPRGQAVNLRCILKNSQYPWMSWYQQDLQKQLQWLFTLRSPGDKEVKSLPGADYLATRVTDTELRLQVANMSQGRTLYCTCSAGDRDDEQYFGPGTRLTVL.

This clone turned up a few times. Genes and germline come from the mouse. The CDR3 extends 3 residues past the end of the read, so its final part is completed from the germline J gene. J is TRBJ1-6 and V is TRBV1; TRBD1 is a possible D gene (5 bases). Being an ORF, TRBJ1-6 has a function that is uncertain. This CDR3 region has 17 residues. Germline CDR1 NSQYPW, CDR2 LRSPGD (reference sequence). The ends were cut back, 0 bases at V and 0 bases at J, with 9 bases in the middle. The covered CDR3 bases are TGCACCTGCAGTGCAGAGGACACCCATTCCTATAATTCGCCC. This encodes CTCSAEDTHSYNSP. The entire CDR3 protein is CTCSAEDTHSYNSPLYF.

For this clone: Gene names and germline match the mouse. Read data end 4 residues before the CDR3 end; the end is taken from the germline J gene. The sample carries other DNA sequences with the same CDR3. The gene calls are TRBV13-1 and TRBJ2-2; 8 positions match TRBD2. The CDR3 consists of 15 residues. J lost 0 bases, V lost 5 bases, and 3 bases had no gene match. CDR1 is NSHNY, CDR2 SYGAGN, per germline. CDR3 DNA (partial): TGTGCCAGCAGCGCGACTGGGGCAAACACCGGG. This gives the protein CASSATGANTG. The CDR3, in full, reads CASSATGANTGQLYF.

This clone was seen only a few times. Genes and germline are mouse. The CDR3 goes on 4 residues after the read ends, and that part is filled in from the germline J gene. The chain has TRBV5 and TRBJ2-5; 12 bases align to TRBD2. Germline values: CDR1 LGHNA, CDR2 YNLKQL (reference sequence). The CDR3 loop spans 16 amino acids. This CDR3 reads CASSQQTGGAGDTQYF. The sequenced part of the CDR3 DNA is TGTGCCAGCAGCCAACAGACTGGGGGGGCTGGAGAC.

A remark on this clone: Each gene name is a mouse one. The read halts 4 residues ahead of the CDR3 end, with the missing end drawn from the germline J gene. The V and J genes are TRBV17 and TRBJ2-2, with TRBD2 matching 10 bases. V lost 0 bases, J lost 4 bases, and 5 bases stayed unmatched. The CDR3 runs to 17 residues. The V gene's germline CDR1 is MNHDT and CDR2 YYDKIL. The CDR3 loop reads CASSRDWGGAPTGQLYF. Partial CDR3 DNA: TGTGCTAGCAGTAGAGACTGGGGGGGCGCCCCCACCGGG. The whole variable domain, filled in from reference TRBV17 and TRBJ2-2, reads DTTVKQNPRYKLARVGKPVNLICSQTMNHDTMYWYQKKPNQAPKLLLFYYDKILNREADTFEKFQSSRPNNSFCSLYIGSAGLEYSAMYLCASSRDWGGAPTGQLYFGEGSKLTVL.

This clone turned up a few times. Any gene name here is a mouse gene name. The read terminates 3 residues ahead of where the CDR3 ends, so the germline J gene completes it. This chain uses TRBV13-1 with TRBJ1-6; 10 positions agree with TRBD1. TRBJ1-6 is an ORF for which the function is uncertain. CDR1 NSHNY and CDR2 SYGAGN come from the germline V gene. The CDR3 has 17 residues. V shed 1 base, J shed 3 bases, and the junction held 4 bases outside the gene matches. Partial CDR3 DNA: TGTGCCAGCAGTGATCGGGGACAGGGGAGCTATAATTCGCCC. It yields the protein CASSDRGQGSYNSP. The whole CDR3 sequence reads CASSDRGQGSYNSPLYF.

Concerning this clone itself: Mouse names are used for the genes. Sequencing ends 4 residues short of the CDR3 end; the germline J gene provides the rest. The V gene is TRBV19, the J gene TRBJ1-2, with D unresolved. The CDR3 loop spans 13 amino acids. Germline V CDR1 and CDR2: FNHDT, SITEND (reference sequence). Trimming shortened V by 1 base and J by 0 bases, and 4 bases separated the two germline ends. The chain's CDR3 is CASSISSNSDYTF. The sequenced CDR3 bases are TGTGCCAGCAGTATATCCTCAAACTCC.

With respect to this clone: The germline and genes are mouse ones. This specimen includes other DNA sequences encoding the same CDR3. The sequenced part of the CDR3 DNA is TGTGCCAGCGGTGACCAGGGGGCAGAA. Translation gives CASGDQGAE. Given in full, the CDR3 is CASGDQGAETLYF. V gene TRBV13-2 combines with J gene TRBJ2-3; D possibly corresponds to TRBD1 (6 bases). The sequenced fragment ends 4 residues before the CDR3 boundary, so the rest is inferred from the germline J gene. The CDR3 has 13 amino acids. CDR1 NNHNN and CDR2 SYGAGS come from the germline V gene (reference sequence). Trimming took off 2 bases at V and 3 bases at J, with 7 bases between the two ends.

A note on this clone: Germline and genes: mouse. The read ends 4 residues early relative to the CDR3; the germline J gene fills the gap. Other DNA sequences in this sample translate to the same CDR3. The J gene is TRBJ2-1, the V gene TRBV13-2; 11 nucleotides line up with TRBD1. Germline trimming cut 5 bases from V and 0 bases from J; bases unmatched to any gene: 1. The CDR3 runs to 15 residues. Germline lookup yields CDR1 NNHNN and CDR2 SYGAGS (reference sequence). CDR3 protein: CASGGTGGNYAEQFF. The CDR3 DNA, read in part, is TGTGCCAGCGGCGGGACAGGGGGTAACTATGCT.

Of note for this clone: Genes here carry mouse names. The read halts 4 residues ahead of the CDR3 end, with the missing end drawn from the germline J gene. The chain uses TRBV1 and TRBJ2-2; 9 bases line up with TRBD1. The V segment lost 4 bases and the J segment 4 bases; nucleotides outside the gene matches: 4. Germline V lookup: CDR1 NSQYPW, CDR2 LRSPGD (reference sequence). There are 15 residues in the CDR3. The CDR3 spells CTCSDRDRATGQLYF. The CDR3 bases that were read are TGCACCTGCAGTGACCGGGACAGGGCCACCGGG.

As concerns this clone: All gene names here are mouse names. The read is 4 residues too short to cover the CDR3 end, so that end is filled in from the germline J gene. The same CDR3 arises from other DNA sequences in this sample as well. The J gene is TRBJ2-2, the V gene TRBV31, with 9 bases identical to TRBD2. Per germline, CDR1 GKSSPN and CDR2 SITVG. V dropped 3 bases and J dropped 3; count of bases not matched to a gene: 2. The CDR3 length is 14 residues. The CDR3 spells CAWRTGGDTGQLYF. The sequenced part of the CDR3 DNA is TGTGCCTGGAGGACTGGGGGAGACACCGGG. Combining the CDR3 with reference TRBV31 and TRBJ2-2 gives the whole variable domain AQTIHQWPVAEIKAVGSPLSLGCTIKGKSSPNLYWYWQATGGTLQQLFYSITVGQVESVVQLNLSASRPKDDQFILSTEKLLLSHSGFYLCAWRTGGDTGQLYFGEGSKLTVL.

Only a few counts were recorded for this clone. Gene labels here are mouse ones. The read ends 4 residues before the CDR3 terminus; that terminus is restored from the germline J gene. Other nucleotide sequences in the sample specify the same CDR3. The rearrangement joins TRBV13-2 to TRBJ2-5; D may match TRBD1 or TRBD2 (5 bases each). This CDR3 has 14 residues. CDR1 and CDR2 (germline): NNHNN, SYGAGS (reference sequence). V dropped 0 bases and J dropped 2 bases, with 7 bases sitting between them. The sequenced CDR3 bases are TGTGCCAGCGGTGATGGGGGGATCCAAGAC. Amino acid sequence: CASGDGGIQD. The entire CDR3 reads CASGDGGIQDTQYF.

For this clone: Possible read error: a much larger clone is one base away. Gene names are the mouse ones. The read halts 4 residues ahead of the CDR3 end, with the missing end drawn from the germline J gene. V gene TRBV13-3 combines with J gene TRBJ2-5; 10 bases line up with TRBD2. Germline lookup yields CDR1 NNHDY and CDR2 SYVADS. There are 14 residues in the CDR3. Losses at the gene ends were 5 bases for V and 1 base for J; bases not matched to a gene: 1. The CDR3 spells CASRDWGDQDTQYF. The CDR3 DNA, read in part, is TGTGCCAGCAGAGACTGGGGGGACCAAGAC.

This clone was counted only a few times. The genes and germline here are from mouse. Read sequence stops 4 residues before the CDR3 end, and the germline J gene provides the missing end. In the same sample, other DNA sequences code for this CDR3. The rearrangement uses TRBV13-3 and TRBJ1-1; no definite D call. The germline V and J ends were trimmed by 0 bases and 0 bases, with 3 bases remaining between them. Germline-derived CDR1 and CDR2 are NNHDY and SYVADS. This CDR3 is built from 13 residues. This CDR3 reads CASSDGQNTEVFF. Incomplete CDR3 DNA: TGTGCCAGCAGTGATGGACAGAACACA.

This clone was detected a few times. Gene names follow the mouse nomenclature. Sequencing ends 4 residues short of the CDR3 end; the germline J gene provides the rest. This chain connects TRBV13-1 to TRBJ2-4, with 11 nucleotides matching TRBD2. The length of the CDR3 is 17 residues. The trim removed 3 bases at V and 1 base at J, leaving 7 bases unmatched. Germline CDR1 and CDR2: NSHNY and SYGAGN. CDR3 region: CASSGGLGAVGQNTLYF. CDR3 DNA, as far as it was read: TGTGCCAGCAGTGGGGGACTGGGGGCGGTCGGTCAAAAC.

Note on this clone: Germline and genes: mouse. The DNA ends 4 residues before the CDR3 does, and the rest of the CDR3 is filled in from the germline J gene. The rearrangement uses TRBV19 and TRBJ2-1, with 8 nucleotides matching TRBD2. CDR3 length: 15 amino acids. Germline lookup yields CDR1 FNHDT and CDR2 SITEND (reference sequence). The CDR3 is CASSMGLGGGAEQFF. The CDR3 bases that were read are TGTGCCAGCAGTATGGGGCTGGGGGGAGGAGCT.

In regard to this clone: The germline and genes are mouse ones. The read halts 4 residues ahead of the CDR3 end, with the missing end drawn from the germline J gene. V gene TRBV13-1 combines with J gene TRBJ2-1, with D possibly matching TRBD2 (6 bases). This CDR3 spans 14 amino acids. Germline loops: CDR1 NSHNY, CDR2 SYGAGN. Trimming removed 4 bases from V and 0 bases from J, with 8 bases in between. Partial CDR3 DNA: TGTGCCAGCAGTATGGGGGTTAACTATGCT. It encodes CASSMGVNYA. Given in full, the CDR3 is CASSMGVNYAEQFF.

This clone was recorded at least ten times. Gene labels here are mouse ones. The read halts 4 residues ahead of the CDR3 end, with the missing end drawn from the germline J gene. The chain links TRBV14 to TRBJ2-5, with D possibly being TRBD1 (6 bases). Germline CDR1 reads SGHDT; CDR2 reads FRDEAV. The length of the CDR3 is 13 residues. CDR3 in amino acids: CASSFLDRDTQYF. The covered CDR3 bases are TGTGCCAGCAGTTTCCTGGACAGAGAC. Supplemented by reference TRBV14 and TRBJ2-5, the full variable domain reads EAGVTQSPRYAVLQEGQAVSFWCDPISGHDTLYWYQQPRDQGPQLLVYFRDEAVIDNSQLPSDRFSAVRPKGTNSTLKIQSAKQGDTATYLCASSFLDRDTQYFGPGTRLLVL.

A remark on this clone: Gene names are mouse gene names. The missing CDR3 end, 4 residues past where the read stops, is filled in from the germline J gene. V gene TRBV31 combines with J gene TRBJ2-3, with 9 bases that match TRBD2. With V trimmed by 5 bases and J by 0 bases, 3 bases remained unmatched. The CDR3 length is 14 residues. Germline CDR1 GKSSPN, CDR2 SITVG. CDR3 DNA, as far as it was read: TGTGCCTGGGGACTGGGGACTAGTGCAGAA. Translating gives CAWGLGTSAE. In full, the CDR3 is CAWGLGTSAETLYF.

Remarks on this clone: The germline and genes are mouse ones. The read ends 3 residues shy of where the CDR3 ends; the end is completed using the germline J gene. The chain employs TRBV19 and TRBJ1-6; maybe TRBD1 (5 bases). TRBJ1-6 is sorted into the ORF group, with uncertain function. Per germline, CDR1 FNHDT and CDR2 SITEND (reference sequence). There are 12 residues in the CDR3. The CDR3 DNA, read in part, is TGTGCCAGCAGCAAACCGGGGGGAGGC. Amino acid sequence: CASSKPGGG. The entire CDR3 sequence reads CASSKPGGGLYF.

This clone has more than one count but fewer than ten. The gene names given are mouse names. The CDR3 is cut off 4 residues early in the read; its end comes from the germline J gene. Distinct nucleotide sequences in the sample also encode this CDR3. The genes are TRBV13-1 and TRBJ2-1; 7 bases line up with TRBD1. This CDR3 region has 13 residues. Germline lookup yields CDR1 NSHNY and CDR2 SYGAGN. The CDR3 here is CASSGQGDAEQFF. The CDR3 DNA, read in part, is TGTGCCAGCAGTGGACAGGGAGACGCT.

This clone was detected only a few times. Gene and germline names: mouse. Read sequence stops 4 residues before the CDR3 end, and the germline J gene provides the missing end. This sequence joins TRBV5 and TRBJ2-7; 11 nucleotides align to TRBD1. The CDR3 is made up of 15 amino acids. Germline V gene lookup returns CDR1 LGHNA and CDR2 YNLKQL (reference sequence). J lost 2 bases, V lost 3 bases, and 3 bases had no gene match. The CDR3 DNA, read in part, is TGTGCCAGCAGCCACCGGGACAGGGGGGCCTAT. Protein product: CASSHRDRGAY. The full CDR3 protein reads CASSHRDRGAYEQYF.

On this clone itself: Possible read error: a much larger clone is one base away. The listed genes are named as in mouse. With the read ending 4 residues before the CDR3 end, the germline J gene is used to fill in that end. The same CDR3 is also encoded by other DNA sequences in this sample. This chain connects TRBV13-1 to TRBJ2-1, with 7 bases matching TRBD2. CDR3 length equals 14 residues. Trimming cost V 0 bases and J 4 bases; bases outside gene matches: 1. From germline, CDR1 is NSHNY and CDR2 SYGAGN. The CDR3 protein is CASSDGGGYAEQFF. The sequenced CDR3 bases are TGTGCCAGCAGTGATGGGGGGGGGTATGCT.

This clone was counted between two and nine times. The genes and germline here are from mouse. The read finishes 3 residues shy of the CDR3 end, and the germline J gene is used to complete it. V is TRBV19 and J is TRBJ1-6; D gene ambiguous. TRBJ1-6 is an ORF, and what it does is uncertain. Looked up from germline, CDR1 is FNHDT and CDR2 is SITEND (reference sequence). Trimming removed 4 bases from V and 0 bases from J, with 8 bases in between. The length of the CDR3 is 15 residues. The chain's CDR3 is CASSLHSSYNSPLYF. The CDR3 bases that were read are TGTGCCAGCAGTCTCCACAGTTCCTATAATTCGCCC.